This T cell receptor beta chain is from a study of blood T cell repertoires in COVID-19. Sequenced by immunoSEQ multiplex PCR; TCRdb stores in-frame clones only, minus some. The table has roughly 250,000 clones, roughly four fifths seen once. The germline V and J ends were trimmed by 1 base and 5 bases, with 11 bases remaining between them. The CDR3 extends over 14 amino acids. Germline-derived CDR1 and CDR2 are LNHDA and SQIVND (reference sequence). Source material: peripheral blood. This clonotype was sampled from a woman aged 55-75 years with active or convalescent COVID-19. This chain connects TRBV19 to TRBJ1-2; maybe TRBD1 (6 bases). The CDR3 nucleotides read TGTGCCAGTAGTATAGGCAGGGGAGGGTATGGCTACACCTTC. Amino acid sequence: CASSIGRGGYGYTF.